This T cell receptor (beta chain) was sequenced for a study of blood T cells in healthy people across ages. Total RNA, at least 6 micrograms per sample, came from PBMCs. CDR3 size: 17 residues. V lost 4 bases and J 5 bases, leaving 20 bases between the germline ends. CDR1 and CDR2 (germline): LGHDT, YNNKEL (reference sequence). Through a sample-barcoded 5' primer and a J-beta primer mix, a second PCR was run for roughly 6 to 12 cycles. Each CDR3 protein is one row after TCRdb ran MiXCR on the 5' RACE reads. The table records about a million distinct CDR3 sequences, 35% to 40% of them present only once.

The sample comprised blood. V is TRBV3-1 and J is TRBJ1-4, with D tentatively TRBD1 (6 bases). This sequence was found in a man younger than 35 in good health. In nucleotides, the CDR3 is TGTGCCAGCAGCCCAGTAGGGGGATCCGACACCAATGAAAAACTGTTTTTT. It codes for CASSPVGGSDTNEKLFF.